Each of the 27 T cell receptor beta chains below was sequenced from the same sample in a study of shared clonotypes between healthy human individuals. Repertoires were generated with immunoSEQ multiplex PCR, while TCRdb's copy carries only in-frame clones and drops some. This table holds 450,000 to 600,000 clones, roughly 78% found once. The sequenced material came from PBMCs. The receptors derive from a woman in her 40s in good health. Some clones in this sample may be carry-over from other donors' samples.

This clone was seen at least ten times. CDR3 in DNA: TGTGCCAGCACCAAGGAGGCGATCTCTGGAAACACCATATATTTT. Translation: CASTKEAISGNTIYF. The chain couples TRBV28 to TRBJ1-3; unclear D gene. Germline assignment: CDR1 MDHEN and CDR2 SYDVKM. The CDR3 consists of 15 residues. Trimming pared 7 bases from V and 0 bases from J, leaving 13 bases between.

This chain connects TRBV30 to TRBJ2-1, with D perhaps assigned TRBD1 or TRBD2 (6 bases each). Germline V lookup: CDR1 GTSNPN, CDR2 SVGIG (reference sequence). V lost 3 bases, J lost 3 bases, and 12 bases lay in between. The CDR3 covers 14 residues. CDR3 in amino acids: CAWRRGLGYNEQFF. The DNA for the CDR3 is TGTGCCTGGAGACGGGGGCTTGGCTACAATGAGCAGTTCTTC.

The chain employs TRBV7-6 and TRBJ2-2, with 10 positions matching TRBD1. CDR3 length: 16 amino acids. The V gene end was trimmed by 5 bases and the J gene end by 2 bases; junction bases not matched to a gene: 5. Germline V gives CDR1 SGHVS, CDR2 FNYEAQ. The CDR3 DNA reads TGTGCCAGCAGCCCGGGACAGGGGTACAACACCGGGGAGCTGTTTTTT. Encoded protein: CASSPGQGYNTGELFF.

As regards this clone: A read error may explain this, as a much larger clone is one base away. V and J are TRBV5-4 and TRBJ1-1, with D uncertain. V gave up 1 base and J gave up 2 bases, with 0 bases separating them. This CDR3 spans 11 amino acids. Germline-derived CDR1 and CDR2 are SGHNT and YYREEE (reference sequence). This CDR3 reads CASSLNTEAFF. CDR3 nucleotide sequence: TGTGCCAGCAGCTTGAACACTGAAGCTTTCTTT.

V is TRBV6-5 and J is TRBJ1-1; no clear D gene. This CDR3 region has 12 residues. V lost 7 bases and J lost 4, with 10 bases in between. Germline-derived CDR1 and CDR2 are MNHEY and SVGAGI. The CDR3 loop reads CASNTVGTEAFF. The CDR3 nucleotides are TGTGCCAGCAATACTGTTGGCACTGAAGCTTTCTTT.

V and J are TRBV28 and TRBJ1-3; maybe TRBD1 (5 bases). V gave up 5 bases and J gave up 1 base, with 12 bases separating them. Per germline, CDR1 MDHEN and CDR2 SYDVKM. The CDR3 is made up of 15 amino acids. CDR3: CASSTNGGSGNTIYF. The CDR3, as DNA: TGTGCCAGCAGTACCAACGGGGGGTCTGGAAACACCATATATTTT.

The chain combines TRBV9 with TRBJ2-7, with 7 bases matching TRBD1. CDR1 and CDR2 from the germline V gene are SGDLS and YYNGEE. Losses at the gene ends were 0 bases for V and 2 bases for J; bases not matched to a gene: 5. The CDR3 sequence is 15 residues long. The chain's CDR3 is CASSVGTTGAYEQYF. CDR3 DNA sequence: TGTGCCAGCAGCGTAGGTACAACAGGGGCCTACGAGCAGTACTTC.

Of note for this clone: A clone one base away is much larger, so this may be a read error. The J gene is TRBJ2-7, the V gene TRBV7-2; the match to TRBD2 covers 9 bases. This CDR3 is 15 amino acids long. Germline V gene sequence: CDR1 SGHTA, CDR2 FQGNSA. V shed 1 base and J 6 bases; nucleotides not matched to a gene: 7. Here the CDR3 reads CASSLVVAGGGEQYF. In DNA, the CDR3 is TGTGCCAGCAGCTTAGTGGTGGCGGGAGGGGGCGAGCAGTACTTC.

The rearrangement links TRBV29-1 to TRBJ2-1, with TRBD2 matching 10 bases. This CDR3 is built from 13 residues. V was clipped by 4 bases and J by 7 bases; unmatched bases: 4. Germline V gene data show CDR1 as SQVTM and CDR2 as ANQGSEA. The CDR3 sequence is CSVVGLAENEQFF. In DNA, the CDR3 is TGCAGCGTTGTTGGACTAGCGGAAAATGAGCAGTTCTTC.

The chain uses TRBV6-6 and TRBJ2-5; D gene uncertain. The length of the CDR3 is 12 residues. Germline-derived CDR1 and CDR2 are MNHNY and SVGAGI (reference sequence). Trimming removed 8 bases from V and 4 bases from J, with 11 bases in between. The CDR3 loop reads CASGRVGETQYF. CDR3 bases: TGTGCCAGCGGTAGGGTAGGAGAGACCCAGTACTTC.

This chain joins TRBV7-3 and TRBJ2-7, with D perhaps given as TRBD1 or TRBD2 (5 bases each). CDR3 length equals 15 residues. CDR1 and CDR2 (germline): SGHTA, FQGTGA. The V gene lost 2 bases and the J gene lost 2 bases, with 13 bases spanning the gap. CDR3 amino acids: CASSLVPGPTYEQYF. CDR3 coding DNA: TGTGCCAGCAGCTTAGTACCGGGGCCTACCTACGAGCAGTACTTC.

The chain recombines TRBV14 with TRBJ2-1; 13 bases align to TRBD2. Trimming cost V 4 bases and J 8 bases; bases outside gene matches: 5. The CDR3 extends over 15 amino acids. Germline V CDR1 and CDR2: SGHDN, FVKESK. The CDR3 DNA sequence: TGTGCCAGCAGCCGCGGGACTAGCGGGACGTATGAGCAGTTCTTC. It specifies CASSRGTSGTYEQFF.

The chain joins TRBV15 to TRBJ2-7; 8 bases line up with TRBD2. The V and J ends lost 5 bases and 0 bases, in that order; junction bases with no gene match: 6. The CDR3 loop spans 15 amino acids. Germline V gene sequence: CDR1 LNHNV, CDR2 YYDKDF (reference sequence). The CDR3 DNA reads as TGTGCCACCAGCCTGATAGCGGGGAGCTCCTACGAGCAGTACTTC. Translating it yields CATSLIAGSSYEQYF.

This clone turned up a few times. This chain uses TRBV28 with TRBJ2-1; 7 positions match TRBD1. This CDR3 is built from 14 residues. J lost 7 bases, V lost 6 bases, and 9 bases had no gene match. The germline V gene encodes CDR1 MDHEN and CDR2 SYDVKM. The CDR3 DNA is TGTGCCAGCAGCTATGGACTCAGGGGGAATGAGCAGTTCTTC. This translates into CASSYGLRGNEQFF. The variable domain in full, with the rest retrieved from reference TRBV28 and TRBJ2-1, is DVKVTQSSRYLVKRTGEKVFLECVQDMDHENMFWYRQDPGLGLRLIYFSYDVKMKEKGDIPEGYSVSREKKERFSLILESASTNQTSMYLCASSYGLRGNEQFFGPGTRLTVL.

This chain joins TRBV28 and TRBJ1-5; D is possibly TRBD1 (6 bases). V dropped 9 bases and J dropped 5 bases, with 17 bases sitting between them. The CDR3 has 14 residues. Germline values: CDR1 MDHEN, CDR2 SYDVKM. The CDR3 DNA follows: TGTGCCAGTACCGGAACAGGGAGGCATCAGCCCCAGCATTTT. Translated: CASTGTGRHQPQHF.

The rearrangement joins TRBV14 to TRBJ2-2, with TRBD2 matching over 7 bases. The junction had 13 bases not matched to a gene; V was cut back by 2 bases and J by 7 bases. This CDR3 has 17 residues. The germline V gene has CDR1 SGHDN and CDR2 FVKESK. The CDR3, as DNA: TGTGCCAGCAGCCAACATCAGAGCGGGATTGGTAGCGGGGAGCTGTTTTTT. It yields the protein CASSQHQSGIGSGELFF.

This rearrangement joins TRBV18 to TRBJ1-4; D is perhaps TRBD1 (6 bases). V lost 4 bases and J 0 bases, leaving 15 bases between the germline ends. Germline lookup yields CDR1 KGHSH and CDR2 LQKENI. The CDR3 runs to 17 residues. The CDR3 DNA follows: TGTGCCAGCTCACGGGACACCTTAGTTGCAACTAATGAAAAACTGTTTTTT. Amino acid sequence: CASSRDTLVATNEKLFF.

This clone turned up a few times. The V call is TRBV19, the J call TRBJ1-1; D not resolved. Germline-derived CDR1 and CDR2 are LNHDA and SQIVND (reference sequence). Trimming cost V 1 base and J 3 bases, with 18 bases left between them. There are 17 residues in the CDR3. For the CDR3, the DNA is TGTGCCAGTAGTATAGCCCCCCAGACGGTGGTGGACACTGAAGCTTTCTTT. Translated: CASSIAPQTVVDTEAFF.

In DNA form, the CDR3 reads TGCGCCAGCAGCCAAAGGGTAGCGGGAGGGGATGAGCAGTTCTTC. Amino acid sequence: CASSQRVAGGDEQFF. The chain carries TRBV4-3 and TRBJ2-1; TRBD2 matches 11 bases. Germline lookup yields CDR1 LGHNA and CDR2 YSLEER. V lost 2 bases, J lost 8 bases, and 5 bases stayed unmatched. This CDR3 is built from 15 residues.

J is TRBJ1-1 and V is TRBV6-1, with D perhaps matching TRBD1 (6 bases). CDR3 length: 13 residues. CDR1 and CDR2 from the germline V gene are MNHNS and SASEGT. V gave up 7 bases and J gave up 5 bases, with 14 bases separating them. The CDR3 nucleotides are TGTGCCAGCAATCCGAGGGGGAATACTGAAGCTTTCTTT. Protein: CASNPRGNTEAFF.

CDR3 residues: CASSLWRERIDTQYF. CDR3 DNA sequence: TGTGCCAGCAGCTTATGGCGGGAGAGGATAGATACGCAGTATTTT. This chain connects TRBV7-3 to TRBJ2-3; 7 nucleotides line up with TRBD2. CDR3 length: 15 amino acids. Trimming removed 2 bases from V and 5 bases from J; junction bases left unmatched: 7. The germline CDR1 and CDR2 sequences are SGHTA and FQGTGA.

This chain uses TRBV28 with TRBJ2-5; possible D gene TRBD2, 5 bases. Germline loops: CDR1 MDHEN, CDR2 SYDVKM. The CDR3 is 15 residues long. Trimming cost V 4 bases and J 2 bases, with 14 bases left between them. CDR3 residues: CASSSGNQRQETQYF. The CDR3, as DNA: TGTGCCAGCAGTTCCGGTAATCAGCGGCAAGAGACCCAGTACTTC.

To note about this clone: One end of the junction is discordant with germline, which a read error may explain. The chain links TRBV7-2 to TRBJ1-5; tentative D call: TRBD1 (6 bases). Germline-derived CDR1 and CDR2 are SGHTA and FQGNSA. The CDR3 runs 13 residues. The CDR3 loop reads CASSFRAGQPQRF. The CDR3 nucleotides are TGTGCCAGCAGCTTTCGGGCCGGACAGCCCCAGCGTTTT.

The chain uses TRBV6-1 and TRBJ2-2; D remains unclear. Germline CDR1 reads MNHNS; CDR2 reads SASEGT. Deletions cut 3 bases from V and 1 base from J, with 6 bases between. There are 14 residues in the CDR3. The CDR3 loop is CASSDKGNTGELFF. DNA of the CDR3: TGTGCCAGCAGTGATAAGGGGAACACCGGGGAGCTGTTTTTT.

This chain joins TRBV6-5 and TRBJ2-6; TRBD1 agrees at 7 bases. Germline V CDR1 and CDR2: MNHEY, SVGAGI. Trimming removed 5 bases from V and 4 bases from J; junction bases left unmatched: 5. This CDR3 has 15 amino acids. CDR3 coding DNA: TGTGCCAGCAGTAAGGGGGCGACAGGGGCCAACGTCCTGACTTTC. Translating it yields CASSKGATGANVLTF.

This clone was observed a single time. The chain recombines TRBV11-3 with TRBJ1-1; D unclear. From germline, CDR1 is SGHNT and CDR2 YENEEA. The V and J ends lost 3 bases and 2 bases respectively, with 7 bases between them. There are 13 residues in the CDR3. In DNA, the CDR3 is TGTGCCAGCAGCTTTGGGCCAAACACTGAAGCTTTCTTT. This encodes CASSFGPNTEAFF.

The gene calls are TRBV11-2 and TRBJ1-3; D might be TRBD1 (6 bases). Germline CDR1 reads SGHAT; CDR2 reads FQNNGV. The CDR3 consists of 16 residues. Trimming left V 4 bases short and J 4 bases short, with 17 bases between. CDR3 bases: TGTGCCAGCAGCTCAAGAGGGGGGGCGGAGGGAAACACCATATATTTT. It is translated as CASSSRGGAEGNTIYF.